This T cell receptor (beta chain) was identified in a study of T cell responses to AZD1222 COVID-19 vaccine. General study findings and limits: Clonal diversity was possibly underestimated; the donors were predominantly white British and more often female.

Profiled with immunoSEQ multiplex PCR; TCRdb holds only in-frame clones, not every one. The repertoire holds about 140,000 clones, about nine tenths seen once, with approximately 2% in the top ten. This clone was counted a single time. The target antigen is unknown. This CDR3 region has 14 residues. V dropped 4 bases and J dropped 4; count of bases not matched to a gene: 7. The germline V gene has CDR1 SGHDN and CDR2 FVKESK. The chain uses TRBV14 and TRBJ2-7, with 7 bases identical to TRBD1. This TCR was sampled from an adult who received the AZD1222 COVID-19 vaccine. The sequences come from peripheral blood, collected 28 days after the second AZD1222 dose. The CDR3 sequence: CASSPGQAPYEQYF. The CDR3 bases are TGTGCCAGCAGCCCCGGACAGGCTCCTTACGAGCAGTACTTC.